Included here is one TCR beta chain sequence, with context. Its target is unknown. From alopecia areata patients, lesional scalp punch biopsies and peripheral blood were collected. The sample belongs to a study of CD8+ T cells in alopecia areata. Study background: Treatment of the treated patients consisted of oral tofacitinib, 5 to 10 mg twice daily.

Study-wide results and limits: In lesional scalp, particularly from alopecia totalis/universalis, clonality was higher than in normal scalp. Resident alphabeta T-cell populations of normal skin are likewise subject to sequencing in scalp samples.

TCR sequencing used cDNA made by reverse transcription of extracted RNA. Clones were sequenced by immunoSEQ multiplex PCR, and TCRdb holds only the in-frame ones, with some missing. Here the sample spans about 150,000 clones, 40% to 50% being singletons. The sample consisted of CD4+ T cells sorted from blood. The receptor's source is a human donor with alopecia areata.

The CDR3, as DNA: TGTGCCAGCAGTTCCCCGGGACTAGCGAAAGAGACCCAGTACTTC. Its translation is CASSSPGLAKETQYF. The rearrangement links TRBV6-5 to TRBJ2-5; 10 nucleotides line up with TRBD2. V shed 4 bases and J 3 bases; nucleotides not matched to a gene: 5. Looked up from germline, CDR1 is MNHEY and CDR2 is SVGAGI. The CDR3 totals 15 residues.